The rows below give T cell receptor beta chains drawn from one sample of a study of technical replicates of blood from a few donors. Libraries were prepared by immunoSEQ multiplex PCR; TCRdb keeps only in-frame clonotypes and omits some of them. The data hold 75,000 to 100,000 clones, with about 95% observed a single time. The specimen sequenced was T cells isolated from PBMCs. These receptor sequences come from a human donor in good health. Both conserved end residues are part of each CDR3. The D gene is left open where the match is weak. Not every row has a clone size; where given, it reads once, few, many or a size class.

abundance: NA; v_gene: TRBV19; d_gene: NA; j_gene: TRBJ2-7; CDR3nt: TGTGCCAGTAGTATTTTGGGCAATCCCTACGAGCAGTACTTC; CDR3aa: CASSILGNPYEQYF
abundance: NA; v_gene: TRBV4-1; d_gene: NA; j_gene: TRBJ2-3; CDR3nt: TGCGCCAGCAGCCAAGATTCCGGGGGTGGCACAGATACGCAGTATTTT; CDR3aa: CASSQDSGGGTDTQYF
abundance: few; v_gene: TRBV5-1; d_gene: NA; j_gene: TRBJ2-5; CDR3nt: TGCGCCAGCAGCTTGGACAGGGCCCAAGAGACCCAGTACTTC; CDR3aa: CASSLDRAQETQYF
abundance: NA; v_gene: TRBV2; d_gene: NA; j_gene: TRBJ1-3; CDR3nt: TGTGCCAGCAGGCTAAACCGGGAACTTTACCCGTCTGGAAACACCATATATTTT; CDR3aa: CASRLNRELYPSGNTIYF
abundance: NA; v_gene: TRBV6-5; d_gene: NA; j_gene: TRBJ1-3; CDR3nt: TGTGCCAGCAGTCGCAGGGGTTCTGGAAACACCATATATTTT; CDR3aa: CASSRRGSGNTIYF
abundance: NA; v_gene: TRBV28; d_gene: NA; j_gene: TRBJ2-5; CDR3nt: TGTGCCAGCAGACAGGGAACAAGACAAGAGACCCAGTACTTC; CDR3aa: CASRQGTRQETQYF
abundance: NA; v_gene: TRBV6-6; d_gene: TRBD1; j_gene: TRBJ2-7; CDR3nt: TGTGCCAGCAGTTACGACAGGGGGGGCTACGAGCAGTACTTC; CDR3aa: CASSYDRGGYEQYF
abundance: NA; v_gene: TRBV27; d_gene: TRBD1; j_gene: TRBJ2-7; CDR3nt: TGTGCCAGCAGTTTATCCGGGACAGGGTTGTCGGAGCAGTACTTC; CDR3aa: CASSLSGTGLSEQYF
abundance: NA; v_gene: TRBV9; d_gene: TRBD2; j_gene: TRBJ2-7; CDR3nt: TGTGCCAGCAGCCCAGAGGGACTACCGATAGAAGAGCAGTACTTC; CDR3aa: CASSPEGLPIEEQYF
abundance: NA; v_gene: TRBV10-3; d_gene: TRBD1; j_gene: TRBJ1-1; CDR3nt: TGTGCCATCAGTGACAGGGGGCCGGGTGAGACTGAAGCTTTCTTT; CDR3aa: CAISDRGPGETEAFF
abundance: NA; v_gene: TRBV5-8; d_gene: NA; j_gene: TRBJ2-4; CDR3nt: TGTGCCAGCAGCTTGTATGGGGGAGGCAAAAACATTCAGTACTTC; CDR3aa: CASSLYGGGKNIQYF
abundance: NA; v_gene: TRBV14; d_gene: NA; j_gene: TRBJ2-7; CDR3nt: TGTGCCAGCAGCCAAGACACGTTTTGGATAGGACACAGCAACTACGAGCAGTACTTC; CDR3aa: CASSQDTFWIGHSNYEQYF
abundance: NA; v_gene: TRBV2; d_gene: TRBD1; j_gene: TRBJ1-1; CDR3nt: TGTGCCAGCATATTAATCGACAGGGGCCTCTCGAACACTGAAGCTTTCTTT; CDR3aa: CASILIDRGLSNTEAFF